Below are 12 T cell receptor beta chains sequenced from a single sample in a study of neoadjuvant anti-PD-1 for oral cavity cancer. The data were produced by immunoSEQ multiplex PCR, yet TCRdb's version contains in-frame clones alone and is incomplete. The table shows roughly 36,000 clones, with 38% occurring only once. Time point given: after neoadjuvant nivolumab, at surgical resection. The source was tumor tissue, collected after nivolumab (anti-PD-1) treatment. All receptors derive from a person aged 40-85 years with oral cavity squamous cell carcinoma.

This chain uses TRBV4-1 with TRBJ1-2, with D tentatively TRBD1 (6 bases). The CDR3 runs to 16 residues. V was clipped by 3 bases and J by 1 base, with 15 bases between them. Germline CDR1 and CDR2: MGHRA and YSYEKL. DNA of the CDR3: TGCGCCAGCAGCCACCTCCAGGACAGCTTTAACTATGGCTACACCTTC. It is translated as CASSHLQDSFNYGYTF.

The chain employs TRBV30 and TRBJ1-1; D is undetermined. V lost 0 bases, J lost 8 bases, and 7 bases lay in between. The CDR3 sequence is 11 residues long. Germline CDR1 GTSNPN, CDR2 SVGIG (reference sequence). The CDR3 DNA follows: TGTGCCTGGAGTGTGACGATGGAAGCTTTCTTT. It is translated as CAWSVTMEAFF.

This clone was recorded at least ten times. V gene TRBV30 combines with J gene TRBJ1-1, with D possibly TRBD1 on 6 matching bases. In germline, CDR1 is GTSNPN, CDR2 SVGIG (reference sequence). CDR3 length: 14 amino acids. Trimming stripped 3 bases from V and 4 bases from J, with 15 bases between. CDR3: CAWRRGGQFTEAFF. CDR3 coding DNA: TGTGCCTGGAGACGGGGGGGGCAGTTCACTGAAGCTTTCTTT.

This sequence joins TRBV2 and TRBJ1-1, with D unclear. Trimming removed 7 bases at V and 0 bases at J, with 6 bases between. Germline values: CDR1 SNHLY, CDR2 FYNNEI. The CDR3 has 12 residues. CDR3 protein: CASIFMNTEAFF. DNA for the CDR3: TGTGCCAGCATTTTTATGAACACTGAAGCTTTCTTT.

This clone was counted a few times. This CDR3 reads CASSLGVTIYF. As DNA, the CDR3 is TGTGCCAGCAGCTTAGGTGTCACCATATATTTT. The V and J genes are TRBV7-2 and TRBJ1-3; no clear D gene. Trimming shortened V by 1 base and J by 9 bases, and 4 bases separated the two germline ends. The CDR3 runs to 11 residues. In germline, CDR1 is SGHTA, CDR2 FQGNSA.

As concerns this clone: Within the sample, other DNA sequences also encode this same CDR3. The chain has TRBV6-5 and TRBJ1-2; the match to TRBD1 covers 9 bases. The CDR3 covers 13 residues. The J segment lost 8 bases and the V segment lost 5 bases, leaving 6 bases of the junction unmatched. The germline V gene has CDR1 MNHEY and CDR2 SVGAGI. The CDR3 loop reads CASSKGQGLGYTF. CDR3 nucleotide sequence: TGTGCCAGCAGTAAGGGACAGGGCCTAGGCTACACCTTC.

The chain combines TRBV7-6 with TRBJ2-1, with TRBD1 matching over 9 bases. V gave up 5 bases and J gave up 5 bases; unmatched junction bases: 7. The germline gives CDR1 SGHVS, CDR2 FNYEAQ. The CDR3 spans 15 residues. CDR3 loop: CASSTGTGKDNEQFF. CDR3 nucleotide sequence: TGTGCCAGCAGCACCGGGACAGGGAAAGACAATGAGCAGTTCTTC.

The chain uses TRBV7-9 and TRBJ1-2; the D is unclear. Germline loops: CDR1 SEHNR, CDR2 FQNEAQ (reference sequence). Trimming cost V 0 bases and J 3 bases, with 11 bases left between them. The CDR3 spans 15 residues. The CDR3 DNA sequence: TGTGCCAGCAGCTTAGCGAGTTTGGTTGACTATGGCTACACCTTC. Encoded protein: CASSLASLVDYGYTF.

This clone came up many times. The chain couples TRBV10-2 to TRBJ2-5; 7 nucleotides align to TRBD2. J gave up 1 base and V 5 bases, and 7 bases lay outside the gene matches. The CDR3 consists of 15 residues. In germline, CDR1 is WSHSY, CDR2 SAAADI. CDR3 in DNA: TGCGCCAGCAGTCACGTTTGGGGGGGCCAAGAGACCCAGTACTTC. Encoded protein: CASSHVWGGQETQYF.

The V and J genes are TRBV5-4 and TRBJ2-1; 7 bases fit TRBD2. Trimming cost V 5 bases and J 4 bases; bases outside gene matches: 3. CDR1 is SGHNT and CDR2 is YYREEE in the germline V gene (reference sequence). The CDR3 has 13 amino acids. CDR3 residues: CASRPGLYNEQFF. DNA of the CDR3: TGTGCCAGCAGGCCGGGACTATACAATGAGCAGTTCTTC.

This clone was found a few times. This chain links TRBV7-2 with TRBJ2-7, with D possibly matching TRBD2 (6 bases). V was trimmed by 4 bases and J by 6 bases, leaving 13 bases between them. Germline-derived CDR1 and CDR2 are SGHTA and FQGNSA. The CDR3 contains 13 residues. The CDR3 reads CASSSHNGGEQYF. In DNA form, the CDR3 reads TGTGCCAGCAGCTCACACAACGGGGGCGAGCAGTACTTC.

CDR3 coding DNA: TGTGCCAGCAGTCGTAACAGGGAGAGCACTGAAGCTTTCTTT. Protein sequence: CASSRNRESTEAFF. This chain connects TRBV11-2 to TRBJ1-1, with D possibly being TRBD1 (6 bases). V lost 6 bases and J 4 bases, leaving 15 bases between the germline ends. This CDR3 has 14 residues. Germline values: CDR1 SGHAT, CDR2 FQNNGV.